These T cell receptor beta chains were read from a single sample in a study of shared clonotypes between healthy human individuals. Sequencing was performed with immunoSEQ multiplex PCR; in TCRdb, only in-frame clones are kept and a portion is missing. The data contain 2.3 million or so clones, just over 90% of them singletons. The sample was naive CD4+ T cells from PBMCs. These receptors all stem from a man between 18 and 35 years old in good health. Some clones in this sample may be carry-over from other donors' samples. Each CDR3 is given with its conserved first and last residue.

CASSLVSSDLSGNTIYF	TRBV5-1
CASSPVSGRVNEQFF	TRBV18
CASSFRQGSSEKLFF	TRBV7-8
CASSLAQAGDTQYF	TRBV5-1
CASSSLRTGNTGELFF	TRBV11-2
CASAQGGEQYF	TRBV27
CAWSGGTGNNEQFF	TRBV30
CASSLGWGVTYNEQFF	TRBV7-9
CASDLGGSYEQYF	TRBV2
CASLQGRGFYTEAFF	TRBV6-5
CASSLTGAGANVLTF	TRBV7-9
CASSQITSGSNPSYEQYF	TRBV4-1
CASSFGVPSNEQFF	TRBV5-1
CASSRDTSNTGELFF	TRBV7-8
CASSFPGEYNEQFF	TRBV28
CAINPGLAGVDTQYF	TRBV10-3
CASSSQGRANTEAFF	TRBV7-2
CASSQAREGGTGHTEAFF	TRBV14
CASSQARTEVAGELFF	TRBV4-1
CCQRGNQPQHF	TRBV30
CASSSLRTERETQYF	TRBV7-3
CASSQRGLAGGNEQFF	TRBV11-3
CASSSMGMGSRQYF	TRBV6-5
CASSPTSGSSEQYF	TRBV5-1
CASRNKNLKETQYF	TRBV19
CASSSTTSGRAGEQYF	TRBV28
CASLFSRGPGTEAFF	TRBV28
CASSRGAGVTDTQYF	TRBV7-7
CAISVEPSGMETQYF	TRBV10-3
CASSSRGTTNEKLFF	TRBV28
CASSLDRSSGRAGYEQYF	TRBV11-2
CASRPQGRNTGELFF	TRBV5-6
CASKLGPLGGANEKLFF	TRBV27
CASSLTPRNKGNEQFF	TRBV7-3
CASTQRQNYRGGNTEAFF	TRBV28
CASSLGNTIYF	TRBV11-2
CASSLGAGLGTEAFF	TRBV7-2
CASSPPGTGHNQPQHF	TRBV18
CASSRTGISGNTIYF	TRBV7-9
CASSQNGQGAAGEQYF	TRBV7-3
CASSLDRGAEQYF	TRBV5-1
CASSDIGKGLETQYF	TRBV2
CASSPGGEETQYF	TRBV2
CASSQTGYGPSLLF	TRBV4-2